These 23 T cell receptor beta chains were all obtained from the same sample, sequenced in a study of T cell responses to AZD1222 COVID-19 vaccine. Only in-frame clones appear in the TCRdb table, and some are missing; sequencing was by immunoSEQ multiplex PCR. The sample has about 92,000 clones, roughly 90% seen once; the top ten hold about 5.8%. The material sequenced was peripheral blood, taken on day 0 of AZD1222 vaccination. All receptors come from an adult in good health.

The genes are TRBV19 and TRBJ1-1, with D possibly being TRBD1 (6 bases). V lost 4 bases and J 4 bases, leaving 13 bases between the germline ends. The CDR3 extends over 14 amino acids. From germline, CDR1 is LNHDA and CDR2 SQIVND (reference sequence). CDR3 bases: TGTGCCAGTAGTAAACAGGGATCGGGCACTGAAGCTTTCTTT. It codes for CASSKQGSGTEAFF.

This clone was detected only once. The chain combines TRBV29-1 with TRBJ2-1, with 9 bases aligning to TRBD2. The CDR3 covers 15 residues. Per germline, CDR1 SQVTM and CDR2 ANQGSEA. Unmatched junction bases numbered 10, after V lost 4 bases and J lost 6 bases. CDR3 DNA: TGCAGCGTTGGGCTATCTAGCGGGATAGGCAATGAGCAGTTCTTC. This codes for CSVGLSSGIGNEQFF.

The chain is built from TRBV30 and TRBJ1-4; D is ambiguous. V was trimmed by 0 bases and J by 5 bases, leaving 13 bases between them. The CDR3 is made up of 15 amino acids. The germline V gene encodes CDR1 GTSNPN and CDR2 SVGIG (reference sequence). CDR3 loop: CAWSVPIGRNEKLFF. CDR3 DNA: TGTGCCTGGAGTGTACCGATAGGGAGGAATGAAAAACTGTTTTTT.

This sequence joins TRBV11-2 and TRBJ2-5; either TRBD1 or TRBD2 may fit D (6 bases each). The germline CDR1 and CDR2 sequences are SGHAT and FQNNGV. Deletions cut 4 bases from V and 1 base from J, with 10 bases between. This CDR3 is 14 amino acids long. In DNA form, the CDR3 reads TGTGCCAGCAGCTCACAGGGAGGCCAAGAGACCCAGTACTTC. This codes for CASSSQGGQETQYF.

V and J are TRBV5-1 and TRBJ1-2; the D gene is possibly TRBD1 (6 bases). This CDR3 has 19 amino acids. Germline V gene data show CDR1 as SGHRS and CDR2 as YFSETQ. V was trimmed by 4 bases and J by 8 bases, leaving 33 bases between them. The CDR3 DNA reads TGCGCCAGCAGCCCAAAAATCATGCCGGGACAAGGGGCCTCTCACGGCTACACCTTC. This encodes CASSPKIMPGQGASHGYTF.

The chain is built from TRBV9 and TRBJ2-5; a weak D match, TRBD2 (6 bases). The CDR3 consists of 14 residues. Trimming cost V 3 bases and J 5 bases, with 14 bases left between them. Germline V lookup: CDR1 SGDLS, CDR2 YYNGEE. This chain's CDR3 is CASSAPGLWETQYF. Here the CDR3 DNA reads TGTGCCAGCAGCGCTCCGGGACTTTGGGAGACCCAGTACTTC. Complete variable domain (other parts from reference TRBV9 and TRBJ2-5): DSGVTQTPKHLITATGQRVTLRCSPRSGDLSVYWYQQSLDQGLQFLIQYYNGEERAKGNILERFSAQQFPDLHSELNLSSLELGDSALYFCASSAPGLWETQYFGPGTRLLVL.

The chain carries TRBV10-3 and TRBJ2-6; the D is unclear. Germline V gene lookup returns CDR1 ENHRY and CDR2 SYGVKD. Trimming took off 10 bases at V and 0 bases at J, with 10 bases between the two ends. The CDR3 consists of 14 residues. The CDR3 here is CATLIGSGANVLTF. The DNA for the CDR3 is TGTGCCACCCTTATAGGCTCTGGGGCCAACGTCCTGACTTTC.

The rearrangement links TRBV5-1 to TRBJ2-1; 9 bases align to TRBD2. Trimming removed 2 bases from V and 7 bases from J; junction bases left unmatched: 7. The length of the CDR3 is 15 residues. CDR1 is SGHRS and CDR2 is YFSETQ in the germline V gene. The CDR3 spells CASSLMREGVNEQFF. The CDR3 DNA is TGCGCCAGCAGCTTAATGCGGGAGGGTGTGAATGAGCAGTTCTTC.

V and J are TRBV28 and TRBJ1-2; 7 bases map to TRBD1. Trimming removed 7 bases from V and 4 bases from J; junction bases left unmatched: 6. CDR3 length equals 13 residues. Germline CDR1 reads MDHEN; CDR2 reads SYDVKM. This CDR3 reads CASTRQGTYGYTF. The CDR3 DNA reads TGTGCCAGCACCCGACAGGGAACCTATGGCTACACCTTC.

The chain is built from TRBV24-1 and TRBJ2-5; no clear D gene. Germline V gene data show CDR1 as KGHDR and CDR2 as SFDVKD. The CDR3 consists of 12 residues. V shed 3 bases and J shed 5 bases, with 6 bases lying between them. DNA of the CDR3: TGTGCCACCAGTGATAGGACGGAGACCCAGTACTTC. This gives the protein CATSDRTETQYF.

The chain is built from TRBV28 and TRBJ2-1; 7 bases match TRBD2. The CDR3 is made up of 15 amino acids. The germline CDR1 and CDR2 sequences are MDHEN and SYDVKM. After removal of 5 bases from V and 7 bases from J, the junction contained 11 bases not matched to a gene. The DNA of the CDR3 is TGTGCCAGCAGTCAAGAAGCGGGATGGGTAAATGAGCAGTTCTTC. Its protein is CASSQEAGWVNEQFF.

The chain links TRBV5-4 to TRBJ2-7, with D hard to call. This CDR3 comprises 11 residues. V lost 3 bases and J lost 6, with 7 bases in between. Germline lookup yields CDR1 SGHNT and CDR2 YYREEE (reference sequence). CDR3 DNA sequence: TGTGCCAGCAGCTGGGGTAGCGAGCAGTACTTC. Protein product: CASSWGSEQYF.

The chain combines TRBV5-1 with TRBJ1-1; tentative D call: TRBD1 (5 bases). Trimming took 4 bases from V and 4 from J, leaving 17 bases between them. This CDR3 is 15 amino acids long. The germline V gene encodes CDR1 SGHRS and CDR2 YFSETQ. The CDR3 loop is CASSLEGGVSTEAFF. Written as DNA, the CDR3 is TGCGCCAGCAGCCTGGAAGGAGGGGTGAGCACTGAAGCTTTCTTT. Combining the CDR3 with reference TRBV5-1 and TRBJ1-1 gives the whole variable domain KAGVTQTPRYLIKTRGQQVTLSCSPISGHRSVSWYQQTPGQGLQFLFEYFSETQRNKGNFPGRFSGRQFSNSRSEMNVSTLELGDSALYLCASSLEGGVSTEAFFGQGTRLTVV.

The chain joins TRBV5-1 to TRBJ1-2, with 7 bases lining up with TRBD1. The germline gives CDR1 SGHRS, CDR2 YFSETQ. This CDR3 contains 16 residues. Germline trimming cut 1 base from V and 3 bases from J; bases unmatched to any gene: 9. CDR3 DNA sequence: TGCGCCAGCAGCTTGACGACCGGGACAGCCTACTATGGCTACACCTTC. Amino acid sequence: CASSLTTGTAYYGYTF. The full variable domain, in which reference TRBV5-1 and TRBJ1-2 provide the parts outside the CDR3, is KAGVTQTPRYLIKTRGQQVTLSCSPISGHRSVSWYQQTPGQGLQFLFEYFSETQRNKGNFPGRFSGRQFSNSRSEMNVSTLELGDSALYLCASSLTTGTAYYGYTFGSGTRLTVV.

The chain recombines TRBV14 with TRBJ1-2; TRBD1 might be the D (5 bases). In germline, CDR1 is SGHDN, CDR2 FVKESK. This CDR3 comprises 14 residues. Deletions cut 1 base from V and 2 bases from J, with 8 bases between. CDR3 DNA sequence: TGTGCCAGCAGCCAAGGATGGGGGAACTATGGCTACACCTTC. Its protein is CASSQGWGNYGYTF.

The rearrangement joins TRBV19 to TRBJ1-1; D gene uncertain. CDR1 and CDR2 from the germline V gene are LNHDA and SQIVND (reference sequence). V shed 5 bases and J shed 1 base, with 20 bases lying between them. There are 17 residues in the CDR3. CDR3 protein: CASSEPGRSRPNTEAFF. The CDR3 DNA sequence: TGTGCCAGTAGTGAACCGGGAAGAAGTCGCCCGAACACTGAAGCTTTCTTT.

The CDR3 bases are TGTGCCAGCAGTGTGAGGGCAACTAATGAAAAACTGTTTTTT. Residues: CASSVRATNEKLFF. The chain joins TRBV2 to TRBJ1-4; D ambiguous. V was clipped by 4 bases and J by 0 bases, with 6 bases between them. Germline CDR1 is SNHLY and CDR2 is FYNNEI. CDR3 length: 14 residues.

Only a few counts were recorded for this clone. Relative to the germline gene, one junction end is altered; a read error may explain this. J is TRBJ2-5 and V is TRBV7-7; the match to TRBD2 covers 12 bases. Germline CDR1 is SSHAT and CDR2 is FNYEAQ (reference sequence). The CDR3 runs 15 residues. CDR3 region: CASSPRTSGVETQYF. DNA for the CDR3: TGTGCTAGCAGCCCACGGACTAGCGGGGTCGAGACCCAGTACTTC.

This chain joins TRBV5-6 and TRBJ2-7; D is unclear. The ends were cut back, 3 bases at V and 6 bases at J, with 7 bases in the middle. Germline CDR1 is SGHDT and CDR2 is YYEEEE. The CDR3 totals 11 residues. CDR3 sequence reads: CASSSFAEQYF. The CDR3 region has the DNA TGTGCCAGCAGCTCTTTTGCCGAGCAGTACTTC. Using reference TRBV5-6 and TRBJ2-7 for the parts outside the CDR3, the full variable domain is DAGVTQSPTHLIKTRGQQVTLRCSPKSGHDTVSWYQQALGQGPQFIFQYYEEEERQRGNFPDRFSGHQFPNYSSELNVNALLLGDSALYLCASSSFAEQYFGPGTRLTVT.

The gene calls are TRBV30 and TRBJ1-1; tentative D call: TRBD1 (5 bases). With 2 bases removed from V and 0 bases from J, the gap between germline ends came to 13 bases. This CDR3 contains 15 residues. CDR1 and CDR2 (germline): GTSNPN, SVGIG (reference sequence). The CDR3 spells CAWSLWGSLNTEAFF. DNA of the CDR3: TGTGCCTGGAGTCTTTGGGGCAGCTTGAACACTGAAGCTTTCTTT.

In DNA form, the CDR3 reads TGTGCCAGCAGCGTAGGACACTCGGCCTCCTACGAGCAGTACTTC. This codes for CASSVGHSASYEQYF. The chain links TRBV9 to TRBJ2-7; D ambiguous. Germline V gene data show CDR1 as SGDLS and CDR2 as YYNGEE. Trimming took off 0 bases at V and 0 bases at J, with 10 bases between the two ends. The CDR3 has 15 amino acids.

The chain combines TRBV7-6 with TRBJ2-2; 8 bases match TRBD2. CDR1 and CDR2 from the germline V gene are SGHVS and FNYEAQ. Unmatched junction bases numbered 1, after V lost 1 base and J lost 6 bases. The CDR3 runs 14 residues. For the CDR3, the DNA is TGTGCCAGCAGCTTAGTAGCGGGACCCGGGGAGCTGTTTTTT. As protein: CASSLVAGPGELFF.

The chain recombines TRBV6-2 or TRBV6-3 with TRBJ1-6; TRBD1 might be the D (5 bases). The V gene's germline CDR1 is MNHEY and CDR2 SVGEGT. The CDR3 is 14 amino acids. Deletions cut 6 bases from V and 6 bases from J, with 12 bases between. The DNA for the CDR3 is TGTGCCAGCAGCCGCGCGGGGGGTAATTCACCCCTCCACTTT. Protein product: CASSRAGGNSPLHF.